The sequence of this T cell receptor beta chain was determined in a study of monozygotic twins with inflammatory bowel disease. The CDR3 runs to 12 residues. After skipping T cell sorting, the authors isolated total RNA from whole blood. TCRdb processed the 5' RACE reads again and assigns one entry to each CDR3 protein, with no DNA. The sample's table shows 150,000 to 200,000 distinct CDR3 sequences. Sequenced sample: blood. V is TRBV12-3 or TRBV12-4 and J is TRBJ1-1; the D gene TCRdb calls, TRBD1, cannot be checked with no DNA. The origin of this receptor is a human donor with ulcerative colitis or Crohn's disease, or a healthy co-twin of an affected twin (not recorded which). This CDR3 reads CATLIGDIEAFF.